The clone carrying this TCR beta chain was counted ten times or more. The antigen remains unidentified. Template material for amplifying TCR beta CDR3 regions consisted of RNA transcripts. TCR CDR3 regions were first amplified by RT-PCR with HTBI primers. TCRdb processed the multiplex PCR reads anew with MiXCR; each CDR3 protein has one entry. In the table there are about 290,000 distinct CDR3 sequences, approximately 12% of which are singletons. In making diagnoses, clinical symptoms, serum thyroxine and TRAb, thyroid ultrasound and orbital computed tomography were all used. The record originates from a study of T cells in Graves' hyperthyroidism and ophthalmopathy. The ends were cut back, 2 bases at V and 4 bases at J, with 13 bases in the middle. The germline V gene has CDR1 SGHTA and CDR2 FQGTGA. The CDR3 is made up of 15 amino acids. The study, taken as a whole, reports: Blood also showed most of the thyroid clonotypes that were expanded above 0.001.

Sequencing was carried out using blood. The V gene is TRBV7-3, the J gene TRBJ2-3, with D possibly being TRBD2 (6 bases). The sequence was obtained from a woman between 25 and 40 years old with Graves' hyperthyroidism that later progressed to Graves' ophthalmopathy. Here the CDR3 DNA reads TGTGCCAGCAGCTTATGGAGCGGGTCGTCAGATACGCAGTATTTT. It specifies CASSLWSGSSDTQYF. Filled out from reference TRBV7-3 and TRBJ2-3, the complete variable domain reads GAGVSQTPSNKVTEKGKYVELRCDPISGHTALYWYRQSLGQGPEFLIYFQGTGAADDSGLPNDRFFAVRPEGSVSTLKIQRTERGDSAVYLCASSLWSGSSDTQYFGPGTRLTVL.